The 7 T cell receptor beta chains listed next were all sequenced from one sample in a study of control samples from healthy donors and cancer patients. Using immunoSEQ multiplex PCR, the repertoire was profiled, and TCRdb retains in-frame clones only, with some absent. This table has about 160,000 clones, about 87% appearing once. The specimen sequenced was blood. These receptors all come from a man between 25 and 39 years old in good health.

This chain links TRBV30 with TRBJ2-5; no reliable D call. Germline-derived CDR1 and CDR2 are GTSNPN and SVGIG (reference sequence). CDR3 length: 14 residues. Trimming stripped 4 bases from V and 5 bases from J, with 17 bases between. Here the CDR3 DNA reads TGTGCCTGGAAGCCGTCTGGGCACGGGGAGACCCAGTACTTC. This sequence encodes CAWKPSGHGETQYF. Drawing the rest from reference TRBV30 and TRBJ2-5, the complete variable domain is SQTIHQWPATLVQPVGSPLSLECTVEGTSNPNLYWYRQAAGRGLQLLFYSVGIGQISSEVPQNLSASRPQDRQFILSSKKLLLSDSGFYLCAWKPSGHGETQYFGPGTRLLVL.

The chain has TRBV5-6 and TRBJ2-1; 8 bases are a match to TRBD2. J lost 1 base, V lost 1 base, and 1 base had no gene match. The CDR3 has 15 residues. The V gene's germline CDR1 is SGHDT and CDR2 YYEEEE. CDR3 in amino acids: CASSLTGGSYNEQFF. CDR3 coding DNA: TGTGCCAGCAGCTTGACGGGGGGGTCCTACAATGAGCAGTTCTTC.

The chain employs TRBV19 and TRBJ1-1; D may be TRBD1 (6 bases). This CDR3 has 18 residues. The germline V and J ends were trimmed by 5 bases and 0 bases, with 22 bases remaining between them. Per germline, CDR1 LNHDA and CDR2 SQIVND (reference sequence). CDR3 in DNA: TGTGCCAGTAGTTGGGGTATAGGAGGACAGCTCATGAACACTGAAGCTTTCTTT. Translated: CASSWGIGGQLMNTEAFF.

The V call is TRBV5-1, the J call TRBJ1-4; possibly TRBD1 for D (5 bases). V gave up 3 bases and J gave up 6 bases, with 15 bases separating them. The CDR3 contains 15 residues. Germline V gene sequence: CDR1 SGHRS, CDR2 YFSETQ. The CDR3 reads CASSWQGGEDEKLFF. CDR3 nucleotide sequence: TGCGCCAGCAGCTGGCAGGGAGGCGAGGATGAAAAACTGTTTTTT.

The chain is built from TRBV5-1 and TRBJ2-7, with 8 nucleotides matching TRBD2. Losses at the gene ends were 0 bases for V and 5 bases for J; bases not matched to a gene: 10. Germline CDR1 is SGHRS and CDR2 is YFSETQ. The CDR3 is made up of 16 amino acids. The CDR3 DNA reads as TGCGCCAGCAGCTTGGAAGCGGGCGGGAGGTCCCACGAGCAGTACTTC. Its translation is CASSLEAGGRSHEQYF. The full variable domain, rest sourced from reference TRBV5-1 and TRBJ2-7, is KAGVTQTPRYLIKTRGQQVTLSCSPISGHRSVSWYQQTPGQGLQFLFEYFSETQRNKGNFPGRFSGRQFSNSRSEMNVSTLELGDSALYLCASSLEAGGRSHEQYFGPGTRLTVT.

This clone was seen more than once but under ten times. CDR3 loop: CASSRDRGRSAPGELFF. CDR3 DNA: TGTGCCAGTAGTAGGGACAGGGGGCGATCGGCCCCCGGGGAGCTGTTTTTT. The chain combines TRBV19 with TRBJ2-2, with 12 bases that match TRBD1. Germline CDR1 is LNHDA and CDR2 is SQIVND (reference sequence). CDR3 length equals 17 residues. The junction had 9 bases not matched to a gene; V was cut back by 4 bases and J by 6 bases. Using reference TRBV19 and TRBJ2-2 for the parts outside the CDR3, the full variable domain is DGGITQSPKYLFRKEGQNVTLSCEQNLNHDAMYWYRQDPGQGLRLIYYSQIVNDFQKGDIAEGYSVSREKKESFPLTVTSAQKNPTAFYLCASSRDRGRSAPGELFFGEGSRLTVL.

CDR3 DNA: TGTGCCATCAGTGATAACTATGGCTACACCTTC. Its protein product is CAISDNYGYTF. This chain connects TRBV10-3 to TRBJ1-2; D unresolved. The V gene lost 3 bases and the J gene lost 1 base, with 0 bases spanning the gap. This CDR3 spans 11 amino acids. The germline CDR1 and CDR2 sequences are ENHRY and SYGVKD.